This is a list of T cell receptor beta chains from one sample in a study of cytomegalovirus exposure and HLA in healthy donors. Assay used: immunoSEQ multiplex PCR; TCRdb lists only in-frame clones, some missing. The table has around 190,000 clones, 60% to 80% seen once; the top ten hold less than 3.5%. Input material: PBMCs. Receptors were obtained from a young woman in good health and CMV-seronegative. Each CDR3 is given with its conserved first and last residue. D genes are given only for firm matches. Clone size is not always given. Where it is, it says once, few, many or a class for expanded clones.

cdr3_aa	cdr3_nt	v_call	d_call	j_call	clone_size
CAARGWTGRGQTGELFF	TGTGCCGCTAGAGGCTGGACGGGCAGGGGGCAAACCGGGGAGCTGTTTTTT	TRBV2	TRBD1	TRBJ2-2	NA
CASSMRGQTDTQYF	TGTGCCAGCAGCATGAGGGGGCAAACAGATACGCAGTATTTT	TRBV5-4	TRBD1	TRBJ2-3	NA
CASSEAPTSGGADTQYF	TGTGCCAGCAGTGAAGCCCCGACTAGCGGGGGGGCGGATACGCAGTATTTT	TRBV6-1	TRBD2	TRBJ2-3	NA
CAGSGTGGTEAFF	TGTGCCGGATCCGGGACAGGGGGCACTGAAGCTTTCTTT	TRBV30	TRBD1	TRBJ1-1	NA
CASSNSYEQYF	TGTGCCAGCAGTAACTCCTACGAGCAGTACTTC	TRBV5-8	NA	TRBJ2-7	NA
CATSRDISLAGGVYEQYF	TGTGCCACCAGCAGAGATATTTCACTAGCGGGAGGGGTATACGAGCAGTACTTC	TRBV15	TRBD2	TRBJ2-7	NA
CASSLAGRADNNEQFF	TGCGCCAGCAGCTTGGCCGGGAGGGCCGATAACAATGAGCAGTTCTTC	TRBV5-1	TRBD2	TRBJ2-1	NA
CASKRFGQAFNEQYF	TGTGCCAGCAAAAGATTCGGACAGGCGTTTAACGAGCAGTACTTC	TRBV27	TRBD1	TRBJ2-7	few
CASSLRQGTEAFF	TGTGCCAGCTCTCTAAGACAGGGGACTGAAGCTTTCTTT	TRBV18	TRBD1	TRBJ1-1	NA
CACRGTGSGELFF	TGTGCCTGCCGTGGGACAGGGAGCGGGGAGCTGTTTTTT	TRBV30	TRBD1	TRBJ2-2	NA
CAAPSGGYGYTF	TGTGCCGCCCCGTCCGGCGGCTATGGCTACACCTTC	TRBV30	NA	TRBJ1-2	NA
CASSVWREAYNEQFF	TGTGCCAGCAGCGTATGGCGGGAAGCCTACAATGAGCAGTTCTTC	TRBV9	NA	TRBJ2-1	NA
CASSLGQNTEAFF	TGTGCCAGCAGTTTAGGGCAGAACACTGAAGCTTTCTTT	TRBV27	NA	TRBJ1-1	NA
CASSEGAGGTGELFF	TGTGCCAGCAGTGAAGGGGCAGGGGGCACCGGGGAGCTGTTTTTT	TRBV6-1	TRBD1	TRBJ2-2	NA
CASSYSARPIYEQYF	TGTGCCAGCAGTTACTCGGCCAGGCCTATCTACGAGCAGTACTTC	TRBV6-5	NA	TRBJ2-7	NA
CASGLAGTGHYGYTF	TGTGCTAGTGGTTTGGCCGGGACAGGGCACTATGGCTACACCTTC	TRBV12-5	TRBD1	TRBJ1-2	NA
CASSQGARLDQPQHF	TGCGCCAGCAGCCAAGGAGCCAGGCTGGATCAGCCCCAGCATTTT	TRBV4-1	NA	TRBJ1-5	NA
CASSFPGLGFTHEQFF	TGTGCCAGCAGCTTCCCGGGACTAGGATTTACCCATGAGCAGTTCTTC	TRBV5-6	TRBD2	TRBJ2-1	NA
CASSQAVNSPLHF	TGTGCCAGCTCTCAGGCCGTTAATTCACCCCTCCACTTT	TRBV7-3	NA	TRBJ1-6	NA
CASSLGQGDGYPF	TGCGCCAGCAGCTTAGGACAGGGGGATGGCTACCCCTTC	TRBV5-1	TRBD1	TRBJ1-2	NA
CASGPRAGGSYNEQFF	TGTGCTAGTGGTCCCCGAGCGGGGGGCTCCTACAATGAGCAGTTCTTC	TRBV12-5	TRBD2	TRBJ2-1	NA
CASSQVAQYQETQYF	TGCGCCAGCAGCCAAGTGGCCCAGTACCAAGAGACCCAGTACTTC	TRBV4-1	NA	TRBJ2-5	NA
CASSPDSLAKNIQYF	TGTGCCAGTAGTCCCGACAGCTTAGCCAAAAACATTCAGTACTTC	TRBV19	NA	TRBJ2-4	NA
CASSYSSDSPLHF	TGTGCCAGCAGTTACTCCTCCGATTCACCCCTCCACTTT	TRBV6-8	NA	TRBJ1-6	NA
CASSRASGTSFETQYF	TGTGCCAGCAGCCGCGCCTCCGGGACTAGCTTTGAGACCCAGTACTTC	TRBV4-2	TRBD2	TRBJ2-5	NA
CAWSGWRGEYEQYF	TGTGCCTGGAGCGGGTGGCGGGGGGAGTACGAGCAGTACTTC	TRBV30	TRBD2	TRBJ2-7	NA
CASSPLGGSYNEQFF	TGTGCCAGCAGCCCACTGGGGGGCTCCTACAATGAGCAGTTCTTC	TRBV7-8	NA	TRBJ2-1	NA